Sequencing of this T cell receptor (beta chain) was carried out in a study of Ad26.COV2.S vaccination and SARS-CoV-2 variants. About the study: Intramuscular Ad26.COV2.S doses were given once or twice, 56 days apart.

About this clone: No antigen is known for it.

General observations from the study: Placebo and vaccine recipients had non-spike TCR breadth that was similar.

Treatment indicated: 15 to 20 received Ad26.COV2.S at low or high dose, single or two shots; about 5 received placebo; per-sample allocation not given. Samples analyzed were those drawn on day 63 after the first vaccine or placebo injection. Per germline, CDR1 SGHTA and CDR2 FQGNSA. This CDR3 is 16 amino acids long. V trimming: 1 base; J trimming: 4 bases; junction bases outside the gene matches: 6. Produced via immunoSEQ multiplex PCR; TCRdb's table is partial and in-frame only. This sample has 300,000 to 400,000 clones, with about 86% found just once. V is TRBV7-2 and J is TRBJ2-5, with 10 positions matching TRBD2. Material: peripheral blood, obtained in a trial of Ad26.COV2.S vaccine versus placebo. This sequence was found in a person between 18 and 65 years old who received the Ad26.COV2.S COVID-19 vaccine or a placebo. CDR3 residues: CASSLGLAGAGETQYF. Here the CDR3 DNA reads TGTGCCAGCAGCTTAGGGCTAGCGGGAGCGGGAGAGACCCAGTACTTC.